The T cell receptor beta chain under discussion was sequenced for a study of post-analysis software for immune sequencing data. Overall study findings and caveats: TRBV5-6, TRBV5-1 and TRBV20-1 belonged to a set of roughly 5 TRBV segments that were more frequent in patients than controls. The F measure placed samples prepared in the same batch into strongly shared clusters.

Carried by the TCR beta cDNA libraries were unique molecular identifiers. There were roughly 0.85 to 11 million T cells, and 480,000 or so cDNA molecules came from them. TCRdb used MiXCR to reprocess the PCR reads, holding one entry per CDR3 protein. Of under 650,000 distinct CDR3 sequences in the sample, 44% were seen once. Germline V gives CDR1 SGHRS, CDR2 YFSETQ. The CDR3 consists of 15 residues. Trimming cost V 4 bases and J 3 bases, with 15 bases left between them. This clonotype was recorded a few times. Its antigen remains unknown. Input material: blood. The source is a girl between 10 and 17 years old with multiple sclerosis. The chain couples TRBV5-1 to TRBJ2-3; D not resolved. The DNA for the CDR3 is TGCGCCAGCAGCGTGGTCAGAGGTGGGACAGATACGCAGTATTTT. Protein product: CASSVVRGGTDTQYF. The full variable domain, rest sourced from reference TRBV5-1 and TRBJ2-3, is KAGVTQTPRYLIKTRGQQVTLSCSPISGHRSVSWYQQTPGQGLQFLFEYFSETQRNKGNFPGRFSGRQFSNSRSEMNVSTLELGDSALYLCASSVVRGGTDTQYFGPGTRLTVL.